The sequence of this T cell receptor beta chain was determined in a study of regulatory T cells in long-lasting Graves disease. Relying on iRepertoire HTBI primers and Arm-PCR of CDR3 regions, the team built TCR beta libraries. As processed by the authors: Samples jointly harbored 60 to 70 TRBV and about 15 TRBJ segments. MiXCR, run by TCRdb on the multiplex PCR reads, gives a single entry per CDR3 protein. The V and J calls come from TCRdb's annotation, not from the publication. The sample contains more than 650,000 distinct CDR3 sequences, roughly 30% of which appear only once. The V and J ends lost 3 bases and 5 bases respectively, with 14 bases between them. The CDR3 runs to 15 residues. CDR1 and CDR2 from the germline V gene are MDHEN and SYDVKM. Whole-study findings and limits: TRBV28 was favored in persistent disease, as were TRBJ1-2 and TRBJ2-5.

This sample's time point: persistent/refractory GD, antithyroid drugs over 5 years with positive TRAb. Generation of the TCR library employed RNA extracted from PBMCs. Those enrolled as patients came out of an endocrinology department in Xi'an, China. This clonotype was detected a few times. Its antigen is unidentified. This chain joins TRBV28 and TRBJ1-5; D possibly corresponds to TRBD1 (6 bases). The receptor comes from a female donor with Graves disease. Material: peripheral blood mononuclear cells (PBMCs), obtained when the disease was refractory, from a patient treated with antithyroid drugs. The CDR3 loop reads CASSLGQGWYQPQHF. Written as DNA, the CDR3 is TGTGCCAGCAGTTTGGGGCAGGGGTGGTATCAGCCCCAGCATTTT.